The T cell receptor beta chain described here comes from a study of cytomegalovirus exposure and HLA in healthy donors. The V end was cut by 6 bases, the J end by 4 bases, with 12 bases between. CDR1 MNHNS and CDR2 SASEGT come from the germline V gene. The CDR3 loop spans 13 amino acids. This clone is a singleton in its sample. The PCR made use of 60 Vbeta and 13 Jbeta primers. Sequenced by immunoSEQ multiplex PCR; TCRdb stores in-frame clones only, minus some. The repertoire includes about 89,000 clones, 85% of them detected once, and about 7.2% sits in the top ten. The source of this sequence is a man aged 35 to 55 in good health and CMV-seropositive. Sequencing was performed on PBMCs. V usage is TRBV6-1 and J usage is TRBJ1-2; no definite D call. The chain's CDR3 is CASSGDGVYGYTF. Here the CDR3 DNA reads TGTGCCAGCAGCGGAGACGGGGTCTATGGCTACACCTTC.